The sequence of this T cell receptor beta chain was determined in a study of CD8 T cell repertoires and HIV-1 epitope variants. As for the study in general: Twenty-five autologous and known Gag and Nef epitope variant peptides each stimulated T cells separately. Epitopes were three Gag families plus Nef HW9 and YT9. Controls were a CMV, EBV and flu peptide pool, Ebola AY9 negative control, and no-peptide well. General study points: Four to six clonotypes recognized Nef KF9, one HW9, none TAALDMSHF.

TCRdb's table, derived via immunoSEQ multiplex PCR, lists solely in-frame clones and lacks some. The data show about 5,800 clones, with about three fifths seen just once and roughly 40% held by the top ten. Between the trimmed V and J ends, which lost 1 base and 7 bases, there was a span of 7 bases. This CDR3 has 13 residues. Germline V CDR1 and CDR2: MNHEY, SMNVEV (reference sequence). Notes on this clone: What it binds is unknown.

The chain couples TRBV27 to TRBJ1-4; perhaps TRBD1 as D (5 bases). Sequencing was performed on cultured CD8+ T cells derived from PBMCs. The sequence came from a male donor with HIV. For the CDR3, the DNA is TGTGCCAGCAGTTTATGGGGGGGTGAAAAACTGTTTTTT. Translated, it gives CASSLWGGEKLFF.